The entry that follows covers one TCR beta chain sequence. Its specificity is not known. These data are taken from a study of shared clonotypes between healthy human individuals. Study-level findings and limits: It was the non-shared clonotypes that had lower generation probabilities than clonotypes shared by all four donors. Incomplete sequencing of sorted subsets was indicated by rarefaction despite large depth.

Every donor, a Caucasian adult, lived in Nashville, Tennessee. Per the study methods: In the immunoSEQ data, sequences were junction-only and lacked quality scores, so filtering differed. TCRdb's table, derived via immunoSEQ multiplex PCR, lists solely in-frame clones and lacks some. That table gives V, J and clone size, and the DNA gave D and trimming. The sample includes roughly 2.2 million clones, 85% to 95% seen only once; the top ten take about 0.37%. The CDR3 extends over 19 amino acids. The sample taken for sequencing was naive CD4+ T cells from PBMCs. This sample's subset: CD45RA+ positively selected. The sequence came from a young man in good health. Some clones in this sample may be carry-over from other donors' samples. The chain couples TRBV21-1 to TRBJ2-2; the table's D gene call, TRBD2, was not cross checked with the DNA. TRBV21-1 is annotated as a pseudogene. The DNA for the CDR3 is TGTGCCAGCAGCAAAGAGGCGGGGCGGGGACTGATTAACACCGGGGAGCTGTTTTTT. Its protein is CASSKEAGRGLINTGELFF.